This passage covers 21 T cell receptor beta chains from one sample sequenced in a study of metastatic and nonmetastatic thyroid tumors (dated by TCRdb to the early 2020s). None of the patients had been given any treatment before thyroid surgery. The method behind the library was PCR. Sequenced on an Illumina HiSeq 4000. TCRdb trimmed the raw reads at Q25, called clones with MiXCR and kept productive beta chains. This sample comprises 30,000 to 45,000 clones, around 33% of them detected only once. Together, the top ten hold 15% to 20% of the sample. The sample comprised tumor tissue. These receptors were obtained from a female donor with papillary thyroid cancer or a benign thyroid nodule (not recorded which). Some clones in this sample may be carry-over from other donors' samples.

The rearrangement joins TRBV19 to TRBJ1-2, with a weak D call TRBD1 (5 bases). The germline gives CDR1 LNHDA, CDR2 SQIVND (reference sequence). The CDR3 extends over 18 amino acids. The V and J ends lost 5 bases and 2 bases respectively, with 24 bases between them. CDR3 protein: CASSHMCVRGPSNYGYTF. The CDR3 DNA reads TGTGCCAGTAGTCATATGTGTGTTAGGGGACCTTCCAACTATGGCTACACCTTC.

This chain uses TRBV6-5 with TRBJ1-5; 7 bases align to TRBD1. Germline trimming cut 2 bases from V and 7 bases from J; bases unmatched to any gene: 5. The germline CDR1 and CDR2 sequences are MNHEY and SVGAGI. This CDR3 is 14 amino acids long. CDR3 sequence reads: CASSYNGRGQPQHF. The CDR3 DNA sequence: TGTGCCAGCAGTTACAACGGCAGGGGGCAGCCCCAGCATTTT.

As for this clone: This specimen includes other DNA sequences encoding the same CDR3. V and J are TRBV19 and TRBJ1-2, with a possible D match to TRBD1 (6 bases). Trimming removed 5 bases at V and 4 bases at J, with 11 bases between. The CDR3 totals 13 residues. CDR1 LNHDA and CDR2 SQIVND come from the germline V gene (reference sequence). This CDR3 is CASSFEQGYGYTF. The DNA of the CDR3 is TGTGCCAGTAGTTTCGAACAGGGCTATGGCTACACCTTC.

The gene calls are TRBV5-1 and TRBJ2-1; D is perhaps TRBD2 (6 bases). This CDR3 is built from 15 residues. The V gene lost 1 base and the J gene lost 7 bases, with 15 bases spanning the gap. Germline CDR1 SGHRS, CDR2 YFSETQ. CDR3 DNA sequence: TGCGCCAGCAGCTTGAGAAGTGTCGGGGGTAATGAGCAGTTCTTC. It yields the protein CASSLRSVGGNEQFF.

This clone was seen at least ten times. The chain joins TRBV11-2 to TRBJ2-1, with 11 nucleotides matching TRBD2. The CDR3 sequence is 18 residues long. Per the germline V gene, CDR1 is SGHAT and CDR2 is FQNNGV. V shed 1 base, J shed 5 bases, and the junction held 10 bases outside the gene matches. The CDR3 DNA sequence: TGTGCCAGCAGCTTAGGGGTTAGCGGGGGGGCTGTGAACAATGAGCAGTTCTTC. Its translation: CASSLGVSGGAVNNEQFF.

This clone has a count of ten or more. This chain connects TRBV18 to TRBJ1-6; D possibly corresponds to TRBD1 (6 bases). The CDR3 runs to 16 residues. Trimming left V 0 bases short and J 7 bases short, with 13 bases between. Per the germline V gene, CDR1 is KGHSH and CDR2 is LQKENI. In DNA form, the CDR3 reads TGTGCCAGCTCACCACCGAGCAGGGGAAGCAATTCACCCCTCCACTTT. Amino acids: CASSPPSRGSNSPLHF.

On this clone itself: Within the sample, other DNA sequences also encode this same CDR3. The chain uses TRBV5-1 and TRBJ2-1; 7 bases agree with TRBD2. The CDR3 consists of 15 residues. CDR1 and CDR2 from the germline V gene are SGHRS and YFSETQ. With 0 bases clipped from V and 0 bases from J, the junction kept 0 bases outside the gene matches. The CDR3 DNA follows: TGCGCCAGCAGCTTGGGGGGGGGCTCCTACAATGAGCAGTTCTTC. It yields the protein CASSLGGGSYNEQFF.

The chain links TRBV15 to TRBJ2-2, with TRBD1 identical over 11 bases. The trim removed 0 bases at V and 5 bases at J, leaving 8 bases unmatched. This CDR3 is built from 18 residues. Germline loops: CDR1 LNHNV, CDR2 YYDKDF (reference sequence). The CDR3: CATSRDPRTGGWTGELFF. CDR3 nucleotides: TGTGCCACCAGCAGAGATCCCCGGACAGGGGGCTGGACCGGGGAGCTGTTTTTT.

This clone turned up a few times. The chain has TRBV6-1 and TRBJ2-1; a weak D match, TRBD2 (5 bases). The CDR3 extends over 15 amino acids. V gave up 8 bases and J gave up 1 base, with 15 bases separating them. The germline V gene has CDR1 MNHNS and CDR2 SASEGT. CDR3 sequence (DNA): TGTGCCAGCTCCTTTAGCGACCCTTCCTACAATGAGCAGTTCTTC. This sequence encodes CASSFSDPSYNEQFF.

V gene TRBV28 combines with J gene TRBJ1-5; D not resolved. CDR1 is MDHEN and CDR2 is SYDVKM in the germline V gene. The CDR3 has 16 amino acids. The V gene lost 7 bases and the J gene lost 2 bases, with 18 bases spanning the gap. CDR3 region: CASIQYDMFGNQPQHF. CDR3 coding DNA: TGTGCCAGCATCCAATACGACATGTTCGGCAATCAGCCCCAGCATTTT.

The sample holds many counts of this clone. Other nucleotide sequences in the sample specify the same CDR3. CDR3 nucleotide sequence: TGTGCCAGCAGTTTGGGCCGATGGGGCGAGCAGTACTTC. It yields the protein CASSLGRWGEQYF. The V and J genes are TRBV6-1 and TRBJ2-7; D is uncertain. In germline, CDR1 is MNHNS, CDR2 SASEGT. CDR3 size: 13 residues. With 5 bases removed from V and 6 bases from J, the gap between germline ends came to 14 bases.

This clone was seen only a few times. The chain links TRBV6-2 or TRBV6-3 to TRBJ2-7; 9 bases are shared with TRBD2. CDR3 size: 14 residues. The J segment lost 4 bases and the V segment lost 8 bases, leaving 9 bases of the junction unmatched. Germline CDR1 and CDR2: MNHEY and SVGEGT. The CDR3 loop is CASGPGLATYEQYF. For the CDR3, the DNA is TGTGCCAGCGGACCGGGACTAGCAACGTACGAGCAGTACTTC.

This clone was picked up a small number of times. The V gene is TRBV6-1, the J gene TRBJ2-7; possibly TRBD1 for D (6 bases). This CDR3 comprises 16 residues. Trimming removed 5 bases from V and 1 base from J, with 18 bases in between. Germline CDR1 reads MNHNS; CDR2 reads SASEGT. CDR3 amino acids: CASSNTGFGESYEQYF. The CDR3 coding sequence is TGTGCCAGCAGTAATACAGGGTTTGGGGAATCCTACGAGCAGTACTTC.

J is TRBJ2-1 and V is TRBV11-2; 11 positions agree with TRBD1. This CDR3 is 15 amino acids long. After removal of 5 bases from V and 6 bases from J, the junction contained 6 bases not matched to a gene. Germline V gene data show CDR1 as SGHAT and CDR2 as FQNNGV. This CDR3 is CASSPAGTGGNEQFF. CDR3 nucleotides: TGTGCCAGCAGCCCGGCGGGGACAGGGGGCAATGAGCAGTTCTTC. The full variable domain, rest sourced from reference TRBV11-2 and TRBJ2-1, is EAGVAQSPRYKIIEKRQSVAFWCNPISGHATLYWYQQILGQGPKLLIQFQNNGVVDDSQLPKDRFSAERLKGVDSTLKIQPAKLEDSAVYLCASSPAGTGGNEQFFGPGTRLTVL.

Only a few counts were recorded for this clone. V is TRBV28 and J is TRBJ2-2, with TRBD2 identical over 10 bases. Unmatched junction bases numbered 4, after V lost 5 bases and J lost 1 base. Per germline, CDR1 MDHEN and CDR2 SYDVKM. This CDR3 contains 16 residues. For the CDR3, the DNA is TGTGCCAGCAGTGGGACTAGCGCCAAGAACACCGGGGAGCTGTTTTTT. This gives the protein CASSGTSAKNTGELFF.

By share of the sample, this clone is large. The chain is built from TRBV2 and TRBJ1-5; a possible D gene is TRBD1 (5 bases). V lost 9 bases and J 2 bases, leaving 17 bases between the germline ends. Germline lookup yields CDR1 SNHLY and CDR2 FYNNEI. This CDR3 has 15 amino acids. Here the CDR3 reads CASRGSGYGNQPQHF. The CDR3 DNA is TGTGCCAGTAGGGGATCTGGGTACGGCAATCAGCCCCAGCATTTT.

DNA of the CDR3: TGTGCCAGCAGTCGAGGGGGGGGGAACACTGAAGCTTTCTTT. This gives the protein CASSRGGGNTEAFF. The chain couples TRBV28 to TRBJ1-1, with D possibly matching TRBD1 (6 bases). Between the trimmed V and J ends, which lost 5 bases and 1 base, there was a span of 11 bases. The CDR3 contains 14 residues. In germline, CDR1 is MDHEN, CDR2 SYDVKM.

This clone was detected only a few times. The CDR3 loop reads CSARAFGSLNEQYF. In nucleotides, the CDR3 is TGCAGTGCTAGGGCGTTTGGGAGCCTAAACGAGCAGTACTTC. The chain recombines TRBV20-1 with TRBJ2-7; TRBD2 might be the D (5 bases). Trimming took off 3 bases at V and 5 bases at J, with 17 bases between the two ends. The CDR3 is 14 residues long. Per germline, CDR1 DFQATT and CDR2 SNEGSKA (reference sequence).

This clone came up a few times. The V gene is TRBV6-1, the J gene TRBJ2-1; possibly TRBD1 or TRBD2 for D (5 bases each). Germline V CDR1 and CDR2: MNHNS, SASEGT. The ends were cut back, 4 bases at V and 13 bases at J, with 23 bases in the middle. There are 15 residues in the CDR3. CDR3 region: CASSALGRGTDTQFF. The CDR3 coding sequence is TGTGCCAGCAGTGCCCTTGGGAGAGGGACGGATACCCAGTTCTTC.

The CDR3 region has the DNA TGTGCCAGCAGTGAATGGCAGGCGCGCAATCAGCCCCAGCATTTT. Encoded protein: CASSEWQARNQPQHF. The chain is built from TRBV2 and TRBJ1-5; no firm D call. The germline V and J ends were trimmed by 2 bases and 2 bases, with 10 bases remaining between them. Germline CDR1 is SNHLY and CDR2 is FYNNEI. This CDR3 has 15 residues.

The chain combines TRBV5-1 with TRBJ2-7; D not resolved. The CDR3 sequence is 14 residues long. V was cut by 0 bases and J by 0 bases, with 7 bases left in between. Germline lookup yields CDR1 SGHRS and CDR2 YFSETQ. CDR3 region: CASSLAQASYEQYF. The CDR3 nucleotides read TGCGCCAGCAGCTTGGCGCAGGCCTCCTACGAGCAGTACTTC.